The T cell receptor beta chain described here comes from a study of radiotherapy plus CTLA-4 blockade in lung cancer. Study-wide background: Roughly 17% of patients responded objectively, and 31% achieved disease control.

In regard to this clone: Its antigen is not identified.

Study observations and caveats: The study found tumor-derived TCR clones expanded in blood after radiotherapy plus ipilimumab. Strongest reported response predictors: early blood clone changes and post-radiation interferon-beta.

Method: immunoSEQ multiplex PCR; TCRdb's copy keeps in-frame clones and lacks some. The sample yields over 80,000 clones, 83% seen once. V shed 6 bases and J 5 bases; nucleotides not matched to a gene: 5. The CDR3 extends over 14 amino acids. Germline CDR1 and CDR2: MDHEN and SYDVKM. Focal radiation plus CTLA-4 blockade with ipilimumab was given to patients with chemo-refractory metastatic non-small-cell lung cancer. This sequence was found in a human donor with non-small cell lung cancer who had stable disease on radiotherapy plus ipilimumab. J is TRBJ1-4 and V is TRBV28; TRBD1 matches 8 bases. The material sequenced was peripheral blood, taken from a patient treated with radiotherapy plus ipilimumab. The CDR3 DNA sequence: TGTGCCAGCAGGGCGACAGGGGAAAATGAAAAACTGTTTTTT. This sequence encodes CASRATGENEKLFF.